The present T cell receptor beta chain was sequenced within a study of T cell responses to AZD1222 COVID-19 vaccine. Profiling relied on immunoSEQ multiplex PCR, and the TCRdb table lists in-frame clones only, not all of them. The sample lists roughly 140,000 clones; 75% to 85% were seen once. Points on this clone: Antigen: not known.

Broader study findings: The peak T cell response came first, and repertoires were sampled only after it. Spike-specific TCR breadth and depth rose after two AZD1222 doses. The donor group comprised mostly white British people and more females; the analysis possibly underestimated clonal diversity. Reportedly, nearly half the spike-specific TCRs target unmutated variant regions.

This CDR3 is built from 15 residues. The J segment lost 1 base and the V segment lost 5 bases, leaving 5 bases of the junction unmatched. The V gene's germline CDR1 is MNHEY and CDR2 SVGAGI. The chain joins TRBV6-5 to TRBJ1-5, with TRBD1 matching 7 bases. The TCR comes from an adult in good health. Sequencing used peripheral blood, obtained on day 0 of MenACWY control vaccination. CDR3 in amino acids: CASSQTDRSNQPQHF. DNA of the CDR3: TGTGCCAGCAGTCAAACGGACAGGAGCAATCAGCCCCAGCATTTT.